This T cell receptor delta chain appears in the sequencing data of a study of Vδ1+ human thymocytes. Findings of the study overall: Thymic TRG and TRD repertoires appeared highly polyclonal, with Gaussian CDR3 length distributions. Unexpected Vdelta2 sequences could cause misinterpretation of bulk repertoire data.

Extracted RNA was reverse transcribed into cDNA. Multiplex PCR used pooled V-gene forward primers and a constant-region reverse primer to amplify CDR3s. TCRdb redid the clone calls on the multiplex PCR reads with CATT. The sample has 50,000 to 75,000 delta-chain clones, about 16% seen once. As concerns this clone: The antigen is unknown.

The CDR3 covers 20 residues. Germline CDR1 and CDR2: TSWWSYY and QGS. J gave up 4 bases and V 0 bases, and 15 bases lay outside the gene matches. The chain uses TRDV1 and TRDJ1; 12 bases are a match to TRDD3. The sequenced sample was Vdelta1+ gamma-delta thymocytes from the thymus. Stated subset: FACS-sorted CD3+ TCRalphabeta- TCRVdelta1+ TCRVdelta2- thymocytes. This sequence originates from a girl younger than two who had congenital heart surgery. The CDR3 spells CALGELLLDAWGIRNDKLIF. In DNA form, the CDR3 reads TGTGCTCTTGGGGAACTCCTTTTGGATGCCTGGGGGATACGGAACGATAAACTCATCTTT.